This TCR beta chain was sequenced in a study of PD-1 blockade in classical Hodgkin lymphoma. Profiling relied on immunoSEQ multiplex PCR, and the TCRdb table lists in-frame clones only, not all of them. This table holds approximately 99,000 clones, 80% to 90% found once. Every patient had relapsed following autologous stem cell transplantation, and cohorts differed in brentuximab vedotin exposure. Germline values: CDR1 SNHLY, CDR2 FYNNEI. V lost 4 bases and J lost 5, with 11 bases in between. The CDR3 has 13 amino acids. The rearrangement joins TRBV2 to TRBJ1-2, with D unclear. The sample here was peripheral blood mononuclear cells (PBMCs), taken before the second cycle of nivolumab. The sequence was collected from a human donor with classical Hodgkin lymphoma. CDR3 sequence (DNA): TGTGCCAGCAGTGTCGGCACCGCTTATGGCTACACCTTC. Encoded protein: CASSVGTAYGYTF.